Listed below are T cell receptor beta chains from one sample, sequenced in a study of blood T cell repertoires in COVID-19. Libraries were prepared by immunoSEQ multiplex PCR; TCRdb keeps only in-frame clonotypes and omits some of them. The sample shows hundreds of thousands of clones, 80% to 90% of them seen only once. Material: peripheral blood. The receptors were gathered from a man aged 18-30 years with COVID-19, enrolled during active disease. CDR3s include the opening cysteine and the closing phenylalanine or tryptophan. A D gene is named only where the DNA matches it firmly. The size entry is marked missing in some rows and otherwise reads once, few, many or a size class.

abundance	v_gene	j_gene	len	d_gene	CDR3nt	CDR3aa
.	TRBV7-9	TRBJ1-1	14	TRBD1	TGTGCCAGCAGTCGCGACAGGGTTGGCACTGAAGCTTTCTTT	CASSRDRVGTEAFF
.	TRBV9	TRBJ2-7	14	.	TGTGCCAGCAGCGTCCAGGGGTCTGGGTACGAGCAGTACTTC	CASSVQGSGYEQYF
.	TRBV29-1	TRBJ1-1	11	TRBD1	TGCAGCGCCGGGACAGCCACTGAAGCTTTCTTT	CSAGTATEAFF
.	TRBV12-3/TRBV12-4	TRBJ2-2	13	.	TGTGCCGCCAACAGGGAGGGGACCGGGGAGCTGTTTTTT	CAANREGTGELFF
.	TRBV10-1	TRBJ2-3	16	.	TGCGCCAGCAGTGATCAACAGGGTCGGGGTACAGATACGCAGTATTTT	CASSDQQGRGTDTQYF
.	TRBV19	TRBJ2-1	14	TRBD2	TGTGCCAGTAGGCTAGCGGGAGTTTCAAATGAGCAGTTCTTC	CASRLAGVSNEQFF
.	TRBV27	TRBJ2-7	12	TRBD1	TGTGCCAGCAGACAGGGGGTTTACGAGCAGTACTTC	CASRQGVYEQYF
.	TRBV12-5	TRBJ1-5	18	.	TGTGCTAGTGGTTTGGTAGCGGGGCAGGGTATGGAAAATCAGCCCCAGCATTTT	CASGLVAGQGMENQPQHF
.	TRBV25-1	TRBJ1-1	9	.	TGTCAGACAACAGGTGAAGCTTTCTTT	CQTTGEAFF
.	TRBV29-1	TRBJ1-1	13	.	TGCAGCGTTGCCGACAGGATGAACACTGAAGCTTTCTTT	CSVADRMNTEAFF
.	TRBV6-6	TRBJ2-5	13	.	TGTGCCAGCAGTTACTCAGGCGGAGAGACCCAGTACTTC	CASSYSGGETQYF
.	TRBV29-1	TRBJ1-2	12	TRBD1	TGCAGCGTTGGGGGACAGGGTGAGGGCTACACCTTC	CSVGGQGEGYTF
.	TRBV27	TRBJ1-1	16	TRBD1	TGTGCCAGCAGTGCAATCCGGGACAGGGGGCGTACTGAAGCTTTCTTC	CASSAIRDRGRTEAFF
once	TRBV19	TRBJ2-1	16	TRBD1	TGTGCCAGTAGTATAGGTGGAAGGGGGCTCTACAATGAGCAGTTCTTC	CASSIGGRGLYNEQFF
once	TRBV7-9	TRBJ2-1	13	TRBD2	TGTGCCAGCAGCATAATTACGGGAGGTGAGCAGTTCTTC	CASSIITGGEQFF
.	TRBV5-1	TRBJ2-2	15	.	TGCGCCAGCAGGGTAGCGTATCAAAACACCGGGGAGCTGTTTTTT	CASRVAYQNTGELFF
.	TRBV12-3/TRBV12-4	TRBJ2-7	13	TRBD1	TGTGCCAGCATGAGGGGACAGACCTACGAGCAGTACTTC	CASMRGQTYEQYF
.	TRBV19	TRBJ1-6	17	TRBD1	TGTGCCAGCTCTAGGGTACAGGGGGCGAGTGGTAATTCACCCCTCCACTTT	CASSRVQGASGNSPLHF
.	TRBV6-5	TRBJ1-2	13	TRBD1	TGTGCCAGCAGACTGACAGGGGGCATTGGCTACACCTTC	CASRLTGGIGYTF
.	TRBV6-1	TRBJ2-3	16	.	TGTGCCAGCAGTGAAGCGCTGACTAGTCTCACAGATACGCAGTATTTT	CASSEALTSLTDTQYF
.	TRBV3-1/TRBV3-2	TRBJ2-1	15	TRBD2	TGTGCCAGCAGCTCCCTTTTCGGGGGGGGTGATGAGCAGTTCTTC	CASSSLFGGGDEQFF
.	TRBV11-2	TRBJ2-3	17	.	TGTGCCAGCAGCTTAGATTACGGGGCGGGGCTCACAGATACGCAGTATTTT	CASSLDYGAGLTDTQYF
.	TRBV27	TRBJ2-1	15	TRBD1	TGTGCCAGCAGATTGGACAGGGCCTCCTACAATGAGCAGTTCTTC	CASRLDRASYNEQFF
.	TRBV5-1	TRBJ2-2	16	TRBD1	TGCGCCAGCAGCTTTGCGACAGGGGGCGTGGCCGGGGAGCTGTTTTTT	CASSFATGGVAGELFF
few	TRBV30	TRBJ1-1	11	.	TGTGCCTGGAGCGTGAACACTGAAGCTTTCTTT	CAWSVNTEAFF
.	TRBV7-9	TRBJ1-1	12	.	TGTGCCAGCAGCGCTGAGGCTAGAGGAGCTTTCTTT	CASSAEARGAFF
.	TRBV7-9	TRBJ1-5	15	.	TGTGCCAGCAGCTCTACAGGGTATAGCAATCAGCCCCAGCATTTT	CASSSTGYSNQPQHF
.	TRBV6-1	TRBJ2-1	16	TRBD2	TGTGCCAGCAGTGAAAAGGGAGGGGCCTCCTACAATGAGCAGTTCTTC	CASSEKGGASYNEQFF
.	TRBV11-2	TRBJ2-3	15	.	TGTGCCAGCAGCTTAAACAGCTTATCCACAGATACGCAGTATTTT	CASSLNSLSTDTQYF
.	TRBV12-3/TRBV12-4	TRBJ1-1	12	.	TGTGCCAGCAGAAAAGGACACCTTGAAGCTTTCTTT	CASRKGHLEAFF
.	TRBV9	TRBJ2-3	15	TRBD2	TGTGCCAGCAGCGTAGATCTAGCGGGGAACCAAGCGCAGTATTTT	CASSVDLAGNQAQYF
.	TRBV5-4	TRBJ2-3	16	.	TGTGCCAGCAGCTTTTTGCGGGACCTTGGGTCAGATACGCAGTATTTT	CASSFLRDLGSDTQYF
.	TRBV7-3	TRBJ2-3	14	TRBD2	TGTGCCAGCAGCCCTAGCGGGAGCACAGATACGCAGTATTTT	CASSPSGSTDTQYF
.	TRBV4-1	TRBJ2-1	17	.	TGCGCCAGCAGCCAAGATCAGCCGGGGAGCTCCTACAATGAGCAGTTCTTC	CASSQDQPGSSYNEQFF
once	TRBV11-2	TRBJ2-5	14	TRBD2	TGTGCCAGCAGCTTAGGGGGGGGCCAAGAGACCCAGTACTTC	CASSLGGGQETQYF
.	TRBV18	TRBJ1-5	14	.	TGTGCCAGCTCACCCGACAGCGCAATCCGGCCCCAGCATTTT	CASSPDSAIRPQHF
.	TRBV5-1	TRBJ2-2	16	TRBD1	TGCGCCAGCAGCTTTGCACAGGGGGCGAACACCGGGGAGCTGTTTTTT	CASSFAQGANTGELFF
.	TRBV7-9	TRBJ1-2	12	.	TGTGCCAGCCAATGGGTCAGGGCTGGCTACACCTTC	CASQWVRAGYTF
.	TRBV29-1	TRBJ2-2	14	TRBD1	TGCAGCGTTGACACGACAGGGGTTGGCGGGGAGCTGTTTTTT	CSVDTTGVGGELFF
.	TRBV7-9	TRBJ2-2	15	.	TGTGCCAGCAGCTTACAGGAACAGGTGTCCGGGGAGCTGTTTTTT	CASSLQEQVSGELFF
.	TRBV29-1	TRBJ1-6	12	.	TGCAGCGTTCGGGAGGGTAATTCACCCCTCCACTTT	CSVREGNSPLHF
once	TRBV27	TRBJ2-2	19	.	.	CASSSSPALDRTNTGELFF